The rows below give T cell receptor beta chains drawn from one sample of a study of regulatory T cells in long-lasting Graves disease. TCRdb recomputed calls from the multiplex PCR reads with MiXCR, one row per CDR3 protein. The sample lists hundreds of thousands of distinct CDR3 sequences; 20% to 25% were seen once. Sequenced here: peripheral blood mononuclear cells (PBMCs), sampled when the disease was refractory, from a patient treated with antithyroid drugs. The receptors stem from a female donor with Graves disease. Each CDR3 is given with its conserved first and last residue. The D gene is left open where the match is weak. Clone size is not always given. Where it is, it says once, few, many or a class for expanded clones.

abundance,j_gene,len,d_gene,v_gene,CDR3nt,CDR3aa
many,TRBJ1-1,16,TRBD1,TRBV6-1,TGTGCCAGCAGGAGGGCGGGACAGGGCATGAACACTGAAGCTTTCTTT,CASRRAGQGMNTEAFF
-,TRBJ2-7,18,-,TRBV7-2,TGTGCCAGCAGCTTAGCGGACACCGGGGCTCTCTCTTACTACGAGCAGTACTTC,CASSLADTGALSYYEQYF
many,TRBJ2-7,15,TRBD1,TRBV28,TGTGCCAGCAGCTCACTCTGGACAGGGTCCTACGAGCAGTACTTC,CASSSLWTGSYEQYF
-,TRBJ1-2,15,TRBD1,TRBV4-1,TGCGCCAGCAGCCAAGCGGAACAGGACAGGATTGGCTACACCTTC,CASSQAEQDRIGYTF
-,TRBJ1-2,14,-,TRBV12-3/TRBV12-4,TGTGCCAGCAGCGTTACCGGGGATAACTATGGCTACACCTTC,CASSVTGDNYGYTF
-,TRBJ2-2,15,-,TRBV19,TGTGCCAGTAGTATAACTAGTCGTGGCACCGGGGAGCTGTTTTTT,CASSITSRGTGELFF
many,TRBJ2-5,17,-,TRBV12-5,TGTGCTAGTGGTTTGGCGCCTGCGGTGGGGGCATCAGAGACCCAGTACTTC,CASGLAPAVGASETQYF
many,TRBJ1-1,11,-,TRBV30,TGTGCCTGGAGTTTTAACACTGAAGCTTTCTTT,CAWSFNTEAFF
many,TRBJ1-1,14,-,TRBV7-9,TGTGCCAGCAGCCCTAAGGGGTATGACACTGAAGCTTTCTTT,CASSPKGYDTEAFF
many,TRBJ2-5,14,-,TRBV27,TGTGCCAGCAGTTCCCTTCAGGGAGAAGAGACCCAGTACTTC,CASSSLQGEETQYF
many,TRBJ1-2,13,-,TRBV25-1,TGTGCCAGCAGATCCCCCGGGGGGTATGGCTACACCTTC,CASRSPGGYGYTF
-,TRBJ1-2,15,-,TRBV28,TGTGCCAGCAGTTTATACGGGCAGTCCGTCTCTGGCTACACCTTC,CASSLYGQSVSGYTF
-,TRBJ2-7,15,-,TRBV11-2,TGTGCCAGCAGCTTAGATCGAACACAAGGCTACGAGCAGTACTTC,CASSLDRTQGYEQYF
many,TRBJ1-2,15,-,TRBV12-3/TRBV12-4,TGTGCCAGCAGTTTCGTAGACGGCGGGTACTATGGCTACACCTTC,CASSFVDGGYYGYTF
-,TRBJ2-3,15,-,TRBV27,TGTGCCAGCAGTTCCAGGGGTAGGAGCACAGATACGCAGTATTTT,CASSSRGRSTDTQYF
-,TRBJ1-5,17,TRBD1,TRBV15,TGTGCCACTACTTTGGACAGGGGGGGATTCGGCAATCAGCCCCAGCATTTT,CATTLDRGGFGNQPQHF
many,TRBJ1-2,14,TRBD1,TRBV12-3/TRBV12-4,TGTGCCAGCGGGGGGGACAGAGATAACTATGGCTACACCTTC,CASGGDRDNYGYTF
once,TRBJ2-5,15,-,TRBV9,TGTGCCAGCAGCGTAGATTTCGGGGGGCTCGAGACCCAGTACTTC,CASSVDFGGLETQYF
-,TRBJ2-6,15,-,TRBV7-2,TGTGCCAGCAGCCTGATTTACTCTGGGGCCAACGTCCTGACTTTC,CASSLIYSGANVLTF
many,TRBJ2-6,15,-,TRBV28,TGTGCCAGCAGTTTAGCCTTCTCTGGGGCCAACGTCCTGACTTTC,CASSLAFSGANVLTF
many,TRBJ1-5,15,-,TRBV2,TGTGCCAGCAGTGATCAGGGGTTTAGCAATCAGCCCCAGCATTTT,CASSDQGFSNQPQHF
many,TRBJ2-5,14,-,TRBV28,TGTGCCAGCAGCAGCCAACGCGACGGGGAGACCCAGTACTTC,CASSSQRDGETQYF
few,TRBJ2-5,12,TRBD1,TRBV10-3,TGTGCCACCACAGGGGGCGAGGAGACCCAGTACTTC,CATTGGEETQYF
few,TRBJ2-7,13,-,TRBV12-3/TRBV12-4,TGTGCCAGCACCGGAGACAGATCCTACGAGCAGTACTTC,CASTGDRSYEQYF
many,TRBJ2-4,16,-,TRBV7-2,TGTGCCAGCAGCTTAGTGCCGTGGGCGGGTTCAAACATTCAGTACTTC,CASSLVPWAGSNIQYF
many,TRBJ1-2,13,-,TRBV30,TGTGCCTGGAGGGGGGACGGACTACATGGCTACACCTTC,CAWRGDGLHGYTF
-,TRBJ1-5,16,-,TRBV27,TGTGCCAGCAGTTTAGTGTATCGGAGGGTATATCAGCCCCAGCATTTT,CASSLVYRRVYQPQHF
-,TRBJ2-1,15,-,TRBV4-3,TGCGCCAGCAGCCAAGGCGGAGGGGCTTACAATGAGCAGTTCTTC,CASSQGGGAYNEQFF
few,TRBJ2-3,14,TRBD2,TRBV6-2/TRBV6-3,TGTGCCAGCAGCAGACTAGCGGGCACAGATACGCAGTATTTT,CASSRLAGTDTQYF
many,TRBJ1-1,15,-,TRBV7-2,TGTGCCAGCAGCGCCCTTGTAGGGGGGAACACTGAAGCTTTCTTT,CASSALVGGNTEAFF
many,TRBJ2-7,16,-,TRBV28,TGTGCCAGCAGTTTGGGTTACCGGACAGCTTCCTACGAGCAGTACTTC,CASSLGYRTASYEQYF
once,TRBJ1-2,17,-,TRBV5-6,TGTGCCAGCACCCGAGTCCCTGTCGCGGTACCTATGGATGGCTACACCTTC,CASTRVPVAVPMDGYTF